Listed here are 10 T cell receptor beta chains from one sample, sequenced in a study of T cells in Graves' hyperthyroidism and ophthalmopathy (dated by TCRdb to about 2019). The library was prepared using multiplex PCR. Sequencing used an Illumina HiSeq 2000. Amplification of TCR beta CDR3 regions was carried out from RNA transcripts. A first-round RT-PCR of the TCR CDR3 used the HTBI primer set with the Qiagen OneStep RT-PCR kit. The raw public reads went through TCRdb reprocessing: fastp at Q25, MiXCR clone calling, in-frame beta chains kept. A single entry per CDR3 protein holds the most common genes and DNA from its merged rows. This sample comprises 490,000 or so distinct CDR3 sequences, about 16% of them detected only once. The ten top clones hold less than 30% of the sample. The specimen sequenced was blood. These receptors all come from a woman aged 25-40 years with Graves' ophthalmopathy.

The V gene is TRBV2, the J gene TRBJ1-4; 8 nucleotides align to TRBD1. This CDR3 region has 13 residues. Germline values: CDR1 SNHLY, CDR2 FYNNEI. Germline trimming cut 3 bases from V and 10 bases from J; bases unmatched to any gene: 4. For the CDR3, the DNA is TGTGCCAGCAGTGATGGACAGGGTGGAAAACTGTTTTTT. Translated, it gives CASSDGQGGKLFF.

The CDR3 DNA reads as TGTGCCAGCAGCCCCTATACAGGGGATGAAAAACTGTTTTTT. Translated: CASSPYTGDEKLFF. The genes are TRBV7-6 and TRBJ1-4; 7 bases line up with TRBD1. CDR1 and CDR2 (germline): SGHVS, FNYEAQ. Trimming at V came to 5 bases and at J to 6 bases, leaving 6 bases not matched to a gene. This CDR3 is built from 14 residues.

This chain joins TRBV28 and TRBJ1-5, with D unclear. In germline, CDR1 is MDHEN, CDR2 SYDVKM. Trimming removed 6 bases from V and 0 bases from J, with 9 bases in between. This CDR3 comprises 14 residues. DNA of the CDR3: TGTGCCAGCAGGGTCGGGCATAGCAATCAGCCCCAGCATTTT. Translating it yields CASRVGHSNQPQHF.

This clonotype has a count of ten or more. This sequence joins TRBV5-1 and TRBJ1-2, with D perhaps TRBD1 (5 bases). This CDR3 comprises 13 residues. V gave up 8 bases and J gave up 4 bases, with 15 bases separating them. The germline CDR1 and CDR2 sequences are SGHRS and YFSETQ. This CDR3 reads CASREGTFYGYTF. CDR3 nucleotide sequence: TGCGCCAGTCGGGAGGGGACCTTCTATGGCTACACCTTC.

V is TRBV29-1 and J is TRBJ2-7; D might be TRBD1 (7 bases). The ends were cut back, 5 bases at V and 0 bases at J, with 11 bases in the middle. In germline, CDR1 is SQVTM, CDR2 ANQGSEA. CDR3 size: 13 residues. CDR3 nucleotides: TGCAGCGTTCAGGGGGGAATCTCCTACGAGCAGTACTTC. Translating it yields CSVQGGISYEQYF.

At least ten counts were recorded for this clonotype. V is TRBV6-2 or TRBV6-3 and J is TRBJ1-2, with 8 nucleotides matching TRBD1. The V gene end was trimmed by 2 bases and the J gene end by 6 bases; junction bases not matched to a gene: 5. This CDR3 has 14 residues. CDR1 MNHEY and CDR2 SVGEGT come from the germline V gene. CDR3 protein: CASSYAGQADGYTF. As DNA, the CDR3 is TGTGCCAGCAGTTACGCGGGACAGGCCGATGGCTACACCTTC.

CDR3 protein: CASSPPGRYTDTQYF. In DNA, the CDR3 is TGTGCCAGCAGCCCCCCCGGGCGGTACACAGATACGCAGTATTTT. V gene TRBV6-2 or TRBV6-3 combines with J gene TRBJ2-3; D not resolved. The CDR3 has 15 residues. Trimming left V 6 bases short and J 2 bases short, with 15 bases between. Germline V CDR1 and CDR2: MNHEY, SVGEGT.

This clonotype was seen many times. The rearrangement links TRBV18 to TRBJ1-3; weak D call: TRBD1 (6 bases). The V gene's germline CDR1 is KGHSH and CDR2 LQKENI. V lost 8 bases to trimming and J lost 0 bases, with 14 bases between them. This CDR3 contains 15 residues. The CDR3 nucleotides are TGTGCCAGCCCCCGTACAGGGCGCTCTGGAAACACCATATATTTT. This sequence encodes CASPRTGRSGNTIYF.

This clonotype appeared a few times. V usage is TRBV28 and J usage is TRBJ2-5; 15 nucleotides align to TRBD2. J gave up 12 bases and V 10 bases, and 3 bases lay outside the gene matches. Germline V gene lookup returns CDR1 MDHEN and CDR2 SYDVKM. This CDR3 has 11 amino acids. Written as DNA, the CDR3 is TGTGCCAATGGACTAGCGGGAGGGGAGTACTTC. Its protein product is CANGLAGGEYF. Drawing the rest from reference TRBV28 and TRBJ2-5, the complete variable domain is DVKVTQSSRYLVKRTGEKVFLECVQDMDHENMFWYRQDPGLGLRLIYFSYDVKMKEKGDIPEGYSVSREKKERFSLILESASTNQTSMYLCANGLAGGEYFGPGTRLLVL.

This clonotype was seen only a few times. A much larger clone lies a single base off, so this may be a read error. The chain links TRBV11-1 to TRBJ2-1, with D possibly TRBD1 on 6 matching bases. Germline V gene sequence: CDR1 SGHAT, CDR2 FQDESV (reference sequence). There are 14 residues in the CDR3. The V end was cut by 5 bases, the J end by 10 bases, with 18 bases between. In DNA form, the CDR3 reads TGTGCCAGCAGCCCTAGCAGGGGAACAGGCGAGCAGTTCTTC. This codes for CASSPSRGTGEQFF.